A selection of T cell receptor beta chains follows, all from one sample in a study of T cells in Graves' hyperthyroidism and ophthalmopathy. TCRdb reprocessed the multiplex PCR reads with MiXCR, giving one entry per CDR3 protein. The repertoire consists of about 590,000 distinct CDR3 sequences, with approximately 15% occurring once and the leading ten covering more than 6%. The sample taken for sequencing was blood. Receptors originate from a young woman with Graves' ophthalmopathy. The CDR3 runs from the conserved cysteine through the conserved F or W. Each record gives: V gene, CDR3 length, CDR3 protein.

v_gene: TRBV12-3/TRBV12-4
len: 15
CDR3aa: CASSFGGADGYEQYF

v_gene: TRBV7-2
len: 16
CDR3aa: CASSLLAGGYKDTQYF

v_gene: TRBV2
len: 15
CDR3aa: CASSVRTGADQPQHF

v_gene: TRBV5-4
len: 13
CDR3aa: CASSLGWDNEQFF

v_gene: TRBV27
len: 14
CDR3aa: CASSSPGPFSPLHF

v_gene: TRBV2
len: 16
CDR3aa: CASSYTPPPGNGELFF

v_gene: TRBV5-1
len: 15
CDR3aa: CASSFTGTGSYEQYF

v_gene: TRBV7-3
len: 12
CDR3aa: CASSFKDRSLFF

v_gene: TRBV20-1
len: 16
CDR3aa: CSGTPGLAAGGGTQYF

v_gene: TRBV4-1
len: 17
CDR3aa: CASSQGRGLGSGNTIYF

v_gene: TRBV28
len: 17
CDR3aa: CASSLIIRDRVAYEQYF

v_gene: TRBV10-3
len: 18
CDR3aa: CAISASLQGEGSNQPQHF

v_gene: TRBV6-1
len: 12
CDR3aa: CAGSPGGYEQYF

v_gene: TRBV4-2
len: 14
CDR3aa: CASSQDGGSYEQYF

v_gene: TRBV7-9
len: 18
CDR3aa: CASSLVGGTGIGDQPQHF

v_gene: TRBV20-1
len: 14
CDR3aa: CSARDGQGANEQYF

v_gene: TRBV6-1
len: 15
CDR3aa: CASSQDLNLGVGYTF

v_gene: TRBV19
len: 13
CDR3aa: CASRRESSTEAFF

v_gene: TRBV7-6
len: 18
CDR3aa: CASSRPTSGGRVLDTQYF

v_gene: TRBV7-2
len: 16
CDR3aa: CASTQRGAGAIDTQYF

v_gene: TRBV6-5
len: 14
CDR3aa: CASSYFGHTGELFF

v_gene: TRBV6-1
len: 16
CDR3aa: CASSTEGIGWATEAFF

v_gene: TRBV11-2
len: 14
CDR3aa: CASSLNNPTDTQYF

v_gene: TRBV7-2
len: 15
CDR3aa: CASSFRAGGPDEQFF

v_gene: TRBV4-1
len: 14
CDR3aa: CASSQPGQLPLADF

v_gene: TRBV7-9
len: 15
CDR3aa: CASSPARTGKNIQYF

v_gene: TRBV6-5
len: 14
CDR3aa: CASSYDSRSYGYTF

v_gene: TRBV5-1
len: 15
CDR3aa: CASSSTGGWHTEAFF

v_gene: TRBV27
len: 15
CDR3aa: CASSLTSAVNTEAFF